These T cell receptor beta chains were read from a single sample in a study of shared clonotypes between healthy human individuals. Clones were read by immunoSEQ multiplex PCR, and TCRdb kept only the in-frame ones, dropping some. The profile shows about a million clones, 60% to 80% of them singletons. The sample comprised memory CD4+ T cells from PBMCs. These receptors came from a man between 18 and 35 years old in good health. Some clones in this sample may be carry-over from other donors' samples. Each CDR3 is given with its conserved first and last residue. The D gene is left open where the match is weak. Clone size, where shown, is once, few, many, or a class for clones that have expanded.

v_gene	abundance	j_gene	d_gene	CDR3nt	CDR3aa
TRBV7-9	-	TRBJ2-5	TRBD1	TGTGCCAGCAGCTTAACCGACAGGGGAGGATCAGAGACCCAGTACTTC	CASSLTDRGGSETQYF
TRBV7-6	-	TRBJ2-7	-	TGTGCCAGCAGCTTATGGGGGAGCTCCTACGAGCAGTACTTC	CASSLWGSSYEQYF
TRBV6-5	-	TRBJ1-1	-	TGTGCCAGCAGTCCCCCCGGACACCCAAACACTGAAGCTTTCTTT	CASSPPGHPNTEAFF
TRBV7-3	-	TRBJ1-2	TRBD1	TGTGCCAGCAGCCCGGGACAGACAGCTAACTATGGCTACACCTTC	CASSPGQTANYGYTF
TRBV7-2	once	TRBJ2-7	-	TGTGCCAGCAGACAGACAGGAACCTACGAGCAGTACTTC	CASRQTGTYEQYF
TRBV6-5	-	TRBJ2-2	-	TGTGCCAGCAGATGGACAGAAACTAACACCGGGGAGCTGTTTTTT	CASRWTETNTGELFF
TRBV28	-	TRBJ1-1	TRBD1	TGTGCCAGCAGCCGGACAGGGTCGGGGGGGTTTAACACTGAAGCTTTCTTT	CASSRTGSGGFNTEAFF
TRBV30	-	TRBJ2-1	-	TGTGCCTGGGACCATGACAATGAGCAGTTCTTC	CAWDHDNEQFF
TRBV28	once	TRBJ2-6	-	TGTGCCAGCAGTTTTCAAAGGGCTGGGGCCAACGTCCTGACTTTC	CASSFQRAGANVLTF
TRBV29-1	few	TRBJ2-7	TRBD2	TGCAGCGTTTCCCGACTAGCGGGAGAGGGTGAGCAGTACTTC	CSVSRLAGEGEQYF
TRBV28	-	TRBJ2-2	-	TGTGCCAGCAACGAGCGCCAGGGGAACACCGGGGAGCTGTTTTTT	CASNERQGNTGELFF
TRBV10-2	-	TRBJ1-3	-	TGCGCCAGCAGTGACGAGCCGCCCACCATATATTTT	CASSDEPPTIYF
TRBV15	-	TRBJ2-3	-	TGTGCCACCAGCAGAGCAACGAATACGCAGTATTTT	CATSRATNTQYF
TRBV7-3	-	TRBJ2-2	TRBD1	TGTGCCAGCAGGAGGGACAGTTCGAACACCGGGGAGCTGTTTTTT	CASRRDSSNTGELFF
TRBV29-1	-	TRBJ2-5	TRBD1	TGCAGCGTGGTACCGGGACAGGGAGAGACCCAGTACTTC	CSVVPGQGETQYF
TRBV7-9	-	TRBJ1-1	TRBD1	TGTGCCAGCAGCTTAGCTGGGACAGCTGAAGCTTTCTTT	CASSLAGTAEAFF
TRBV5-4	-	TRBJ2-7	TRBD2	TGTGCCAGCTCTCCGGGAGGGCCCAATGTCGAGTACTTC	CASSPGGPNVEYF
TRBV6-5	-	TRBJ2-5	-	TGTGCCAGCAGTTCCACCGGGGGAATCGCACAAGAGACCCAGTACTTC	CASSSTGGIAQETQYF
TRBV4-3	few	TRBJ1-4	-	TGCGCCAGCAGCCAAGATCGGGGAGAAAAACTGTTTTTT	CASSQDRGEKLFF
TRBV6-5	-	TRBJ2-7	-	TGTGCCGCCGGGGAGAGTCCTTTCGAGCAGTACTTC	CAAGESPFEQYF
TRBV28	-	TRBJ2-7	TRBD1	TGTGCCAGCAGTTTGACAGGGGGCCGCTACGAGCAGTACTTC	CASSLTGGRYEQYF
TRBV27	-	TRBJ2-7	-	TGTGCCAGCAGCATAGTCAAGGACTACGAGCAGTACTTC	CASSIVKDYEQYF
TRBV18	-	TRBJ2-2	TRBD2	TGTGCCAGCTCACCGTCGGGACTAGCGGGAGGTCACACCGGGGAGCTGTTTTTT	CASSPSGLAGGHTGELFF
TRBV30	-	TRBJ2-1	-	TGTGCCTGGAGCGTAAGCAATGAGCAGTTCTTC	CAWSVSNEQFF
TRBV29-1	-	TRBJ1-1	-	TGCAGCGCGGACCGCCCCCCGAGCACTGAAGCTTTCTTT	CSADRPPSTEAFF
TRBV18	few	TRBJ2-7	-	TGTGCCAGCTCACCATCAGGGGCCTACGAGCAGTACTTC	CASSPSGAYEQYF
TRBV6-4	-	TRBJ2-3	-	TGTGTCCGGGGGGATACGCAGTATTTT	CVRGDTQYF
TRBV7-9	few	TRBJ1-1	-	TGTGCCAGCAGCTTACTGGCGAACACTGAAGCTTTCTTT	CASSLLANTEAFF
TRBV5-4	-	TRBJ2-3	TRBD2	TGTGCCAGCAGTCGGGGACTAGCGGGGAGGTCGGCAGATACGCAGTATTTT	CASSRGLAGRSADTQYF
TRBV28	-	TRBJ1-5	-	TGTGCCAGCAGTTGGGACCCTGGAGGACCCCAGCATTTT	CASSWDPGGPQHF
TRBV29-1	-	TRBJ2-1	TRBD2	TGCAGCGTTGGTGCTAGCGGGGCAAGCTCCTACAATGAGCAGTTCTTC	CSVGASGASSYNEQFF
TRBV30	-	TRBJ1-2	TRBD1	TGTGCCTGGACCACAGCGGGAGGGGGCGCTGGGAATGGCTACACCTTC	CAWTTAGGGAGNGYTF
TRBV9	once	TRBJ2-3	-	TGTGCCAGCAGCGCCCCCGGGTCCTCTTATACGCAGTATTTT	CASSAPGSSYTQYF
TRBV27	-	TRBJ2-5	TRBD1	TGTGCCAGCAGTTTAGGGGGACAGGGAAGGGGGACCCAGTACTTC	CASSLGGQGRGTQYF
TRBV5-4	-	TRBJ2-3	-	TGTGCCAGCAGCCGAAGCACAGATACGCAGTATTTT	CASSRSTDTQYF
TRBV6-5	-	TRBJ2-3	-	TGTGCCAGCAGTTACTCGTACGATTCAACAGATACGCAGTATTTT	CASSYSYDSTDTQYF
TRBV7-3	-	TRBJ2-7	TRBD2	TGTGCCAGCAGCCAAGGGACTAGCGGGAGCCCCGAGCAGTACTTC	CASSQGTSGSPEQYF
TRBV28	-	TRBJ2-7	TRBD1	TGTGCCAGCAGCCACGATAAGACAGGGGTTGCCTACGAGCAGTACTTC	CASSHDKTGVAYEQYF